A single T cell receptor (beta chain) is shown here with its context. A read error may account for a junction end that differs from germline. These data belong to a study of T cells after yellow fever vaccination. TCR cDNA, made by 5'RACE template switching, carried an added universal primer site and UMIs. TCRdb called the 5' RACE reads again in MiXCR, with one record for every CDR3 protein. The sample includes fewer than 350,000 distinct CDR3 sequences, about 3.5% of them seen just once. CDR3 length equals 11 residues. Per germline, CDR1 SEHNR and CDR2 FQNEAQ (reference sequence). The sample consisted of PBMCs, taken on the day of the yellow fever booster vaccination. The sequence was collected from a man aged 18 to 35 who received the YFV17D yellow fever vaccine. The genes are TRBV7-9 and TRBJ2-5; perhaps TRBD1 as D (6 bases). CDR3 loop: CASSFLDSHNF. CDR3 in DNA: TGTGCCAGCAGCTTCCTGGACAGTCATAACTTC.